This TCR beta chain was sequenced for a study of radiotherapy plus CTLA-4 blockade in lung cancer. Study information: About 20% of patients responded objectively, and approximately 33% achieved disease control. Findings and limits, study-wide: Radiotherapy was combined with ipilimumab, and tumor-derived TCR clones then expanded in blood.

Trimming stripped 3 bases from V and 0 bases from J, with 21 bases between. Germline V CDR1 and CDR2: SGHRS, YFSETQ. CDR3 length equals 19 residues. TCRdb's copy holds only in-frame clones and misses some; the assay was immunoSEQ multiplex PCR. Here the sample spans approximately 60,000 clones, 70% to 85% being singletons. This clone was counted between two and nine times. What it binds is unknown. The material sequenced was peripheral blood, taken from a patient treated with radiotherapy plus ipilimumab. The receptor comes from a human donor with non-small cell lung cancer who had a complete response to radiotherapy plus ipilimumab. The chain employs TRBV5-1 and TRBJ2-2, with D perhaps matching TRBD1 or TRBD2 (5 bases each). The CDR3 DNA reads TGCGCCAGCAGCTACCCCCTGACCCGGGACGAAGCGAACACCGGGGAGCTGTTTTTT. Translating it yields CASSYPLTRDEANTGELFF.